Listed below are T cell receptor beta chains from one sample, sequenced in a study of identical twins. MiXCR, run by TCRdb on the 5' RACE reads, gives a single entry per CDR3 protein. The sample has approximately 600,000 distinct CDR3 sequences, just over 7% seen once. The sample was also reused in another study, on yellow fever vaccine responses in identical twins.

What was sequenced was PBMCs. These receptors all stem from a woman younger than 35 in good health. CDR3s include the opening cysteine and the closing phenylalanine or tryptophan. A D gene is named only where the DNA matches it firmly. Some rows have no size entry. The others give once, few or many, or a class for an expanded clone.

TRBD2	few	TRBV5-4	TRBJ2-3	15	CASSASGGAGDTQYF	TGTGCCAGCAGCGCTAGCGGGGGGGCCGGGGATACGCAGTATTTT
NA	many	TRBV11-2	TRBJ1-2	15	CASSLLHSPNYGYTF	TGTGCCAGCAGCTTACTGCACAGCCCAAACTATGGCTACACCTTC
TRBD2	NA	TRBV7-2	TRBJ2-3	17	CASSPPGLAGVRDTQYF	TGTGCCAGCAGCCCACCGGGACTAGCGGGAGTAAGAGATACGCAGTATTTT
NA	few	TRBV27	TRBJ2-3	13	CASSFRAADTQYF	TGTGCCAGCAGTTTCCGTGCAGCAGATACGCAGTATTTT
NA	NA	TRBV10-3	TRBJ1-2	12	CAISDLSYGYTF	TGTGCCATCAGTGACCTGAGCTATGGCTACACCTTC
NA	NA	TRBV19	TRBJ1-1	12	CASSMGGVEAFF	TGTGCCAGTAGTATGGGAGGGGTTGAAGCTTTCTTT
NA	NA	TRBV7-6	TRBJ2-5	15	CASSPAVVLRETQYF	TGTGCCAGCAGCCCAGCGGTAGTACTCCGGGAGACCCAGTACTTC
NA	few	TRBV20-1	TRBJ1-5	14	CSATPGDSNQPQHF	TGCAGTGCTACCCCTGGGGATAGCAATCAGCCCCAGCATTTT
NA	NA	TRBV29-1	TRBJ1-1	14	CSVDRAGGNTEAFF	TGCAGCGTTGATCGAGCGGGCGGGAACACTGAAGCTTTCTTT
NA	many	TRBV20-1	TRBJ2-7	11	CSARVQHEQYF	TGCAGTGCTAGAGTACAGCACGAGCAGTACTTC
NA	NA	TRBV20-1	TRBJ1-2	13	CSARDSGSYGYTF	TGCAGTGCTCGCGATTCCGGGAGCTATGGCTACACCTTC
NA	NA	TRBV28	TRBJ1-5	12	CASSPPPGPQHF	TGTGCCAGCAGTCCCCCCCCGGGACCCCAGCATTTT
NA	NA	TRBV14	TRBJ2-3	14	CASSHLGNTDTQYF	TGTGCCAGCAGCCACCTCGGCAACACAGATACGCAGTATTTT
NA	NA	TRBV19	TRBJ1-1	13	CASTEGKNTEAFF	TGTGCCAGTACCGAGGGTAAGAACACTGAAGCTTTCTTT
NA	many	TRBV25-1	TRBJ2-2	12	CASATGPGELFF	TGTGCCAGCGCAACAGGGCCCGGGGAGCTGTTTTTT
NA	many	TRBV11-2	TRBJ2-1	13	CASSLGWYNEQFF	TGTGCCAGCAGCTTAGGTTGGTACAATGAGCAGTTCTTC
TRBD2	few	TRBV5-1	TRBJ2-5	16	CASSLWASGIQETQYF	TGCGCCAGCAGCTTGTGGGCTAGCGGGATCCAAGAGACCCAGTACTTC
TRBD1	NA	TRBV2	TRBJ1-6	15	CASSEASGATGPLHF	TGTGCCAGCAGTGAAGCGAGTGGGGCGACAGGGCCCCTCCACTTT
NA	many	TRBV7-8	TRBJ2-2	18	CASSFKGNWGVSTGELFF	TGTGCCAGCAGCTTCAAGGGAAACTGGGGAGTTTCGACCGGGGAGCTGTTTTTT
TRBD1	NA	TRBV7-8	TRBJ1-1	14	CASGAGGANTEAFF	TGTGCCAGCGGGGCAGGGGGGGCGAACACTGAAGCTTTCTTT
NA	few	TRBV7-8	TRBJ2-7	14	CASTPTGAAYEQYF	TGTGCCAGCACCCCAACCGGGGCCGCCTACGAGCAGTACTTC
NA	many	TRBV5-1	TRBJ2-3	16	CASSLVVRGSTDTQYF	TGCGCCAGCAGCTTGGTAGTACGAGGAAGCACAGATACGCAGTATTTT
TRBD2	many	TRBV7-3	TRBJ2-2	16	CASSYLAGGKTGELFF	TGTGCCAGCAGCTACCTAGCGGGAGGAAAAACCGGGGAGCTGTTTTTT